Listed here are 7 T cell receptor beta chains from one sample, sequenced in a study of T cells in Graves' hyperthyroidism and ophthalmopathy. The investigators amplified TCR beta CDR3 regions from RNA transcripts. First-round RT-PCR of the TCR CDR3 relied on the HTBI primer set. In TCRdb, the multiplex PCR reads were re-called with MiXCR into one record per CDR3 protein. The sample has around 400,000 distinct CDR3 sequences, 13% to 15% seen once. Source material: blood. The receptors stem from a woman aged 55-69 years with Graves' ophthalmopathy.

Many counts were recorded for this clonotype. The chain recombines TRBV27 with TRBJ1-5; perhaps TRBD1 as D (6 bases). There are 15 residues in the CDR3. Trimming left V 3 bases short and J 4 bases short, with 13 bases between. Germline loops: CDR1 MNHEY, CDR2 SMNVEV (reference sequence). The CDR3 DNA sequence: TGTGCCAGCAGTTTTTCGGGGGCTGGTAATCAGCCCCAGCATTTT. Translation: CASSFSGAGNQPQHF.

This chain uses TRBV7-3 with TRBJ2-1, with TRBD2 matching 10 bases. Trimming at V came to 1 base and at J to 9 bases, leaving 6 bases not matched to a gene. This CDR3 region has 15 residues. The germline CDR1 and CDR2 sequences are SGHTA and FQGTGA. CDR3 in DNA: TGTGCCAGCAGCTTAAGCTCCTCTAGCGGGAGTGAGCAGTTCTTC. Translating gives CASSLSSSSGSEQFF.

This clonotype was seen repeatedly, ten times or more. The gene calls are TRBV7-9 and TRBJ2-7; a possible D gene is TRBD1 (6 bases). CDR3 length: 15 residues. Per germline, CDR1 SEHNR and CDR2 FQNEAQ (reference sequence). The ends were cut back, 1 base at V and 7 bases at J, with 17 bases in the middle. The CDR3 DNA follows: TGTGCCAGCAGCTTAGATTCAGGGGTGTTGGGAGAGCAGTACTTC. Its protein product is CASSLDSGVLGEQYF.

This chain joins TRBV7-9 and TRBJ2-2; 8 bases are a match to TRBD2. CDR3 size: 16 residues. Germline-derived CDR1 and CDR2 are SEHNR and FQNEAQ (reference sequence). The V segment lost 4 bases and the J segment 0 bases; nucleotides outside the gene matches: 4. CDR3 residues: CASSSTSGPNTGELFF. CDR3 nucleotide sequence: TGTGCCAGCAGCTCTACTAGCGGCCCGAACACCGGGGAGCTGTTTTTT. Based on the CDR3 plus reference TRBV7-9 and TRBJ2-2, the full variable domain is DTGVSQNPRHKITKRGQNVTFRCDPISEHNRLYWYRQTLGQGPEFLTYFQNEAQLEKSRLLSDRFSAERPKGSFSTLEIQRTEQGDSAMYLCASSSTSGPNTGELFFGEGSRLTVL.

This clonotype was seen ten or more times. This rearrangement joins TRBV20-1 to TRBJ2-5; 10 bases match TRBD2. The CDR3 is 16 residues long. The germline V gene has CDR1 DFQATT and CDR2 SNEGSKA (reference sequence). The J segment lost 2 bases and the V segment lost 1 base, leaving 7 bases of the junction unmatched. The CDR3 region is CSARAPGLASQETQYF. The CDR3 region has the DNA TGCAGTGCTAGAGCGCCGGGACTAGCGTCGCAAGAGACCCAGTACTTC.

Many counts were recorded for this clonotype. The V gene is TRBV11-2, the J gene TRBJ2-3; 8 bases line up with TRBD2. Germline trimming cut 2 bases from V and 4 bases from J; bases unmatched to any gene: 5. Germline CDR1 SGHAT, CDR2 FQNNGV. This CDR3 spans 15 amino acids. The CDR3 DNA sequence: TGTGCCAGCAGCTTACGCGGACTAGCAGCAGATACGCAGTATTTT. This encodes CASSLRGLAADTQYF.

The chain joins TRBV2 to TRBJ2-7, with D hard to call. There are 15 residues in the CDR3. Trimming stripped 2 bases from V and 3 bases from J, with 14 bases between. Germline assignment: CDR1 SNHLY and CDR2 FYNNEI. The CDR3 protein is CASSESNSLDYEQYF. The CDR3 DNA is TGTGCCAGCAGTGAATCGAACAGCCTTGACTACGAGCAGTACTTC. Together with reference TRBV2 and TRBJ2-7, the CDR3 gives the full variable domain: EPEVTQTPSHQVTQMGQEVILRCVPISNHLYFYWYRQILGQKVEFLVSFYNNEISEKSEIFDDQFSVERPDGSNFTLKIRSTKLEDSAMYFCASSESNSLDYEQYFGPGTRLTVT.